This note documents a single T cell receptor beta chain sequence. A read error is likely, as this CDR3 ends without the conserved phenylalanine or tryptophan. It is unclear where the CDR3 begins or ends on the DNA, so no DNA is shown, and the CDR3 is as TCRdb lists it. This entry comes from a study of blood T cell repertoires in COVID-19. The wider study: Both acute and convalescent COVID-19 samples were obtained from the United States, Italy and Spain. PBMCs, B-cell-depleted T cells, or T cells provided the cDNA or gDNA that made up the material.

In the source study's methods: The authors estimated nucleated cell counts from reference gene primer amplification. Method: immunoSEQ multiplex PCR; TCRdb's copy keeps in-frame clones and lacks some. Clonal size and the V and J genes are those of that table, whereas D and trimming came from the DNA. The sample includes 100,000 to 150,000 clones, approximately 82% of them seen just once. The receptor was isolated from a man aged 80 or over with active or convalescent COVID-19. The sequencing sample was made of peripheral blood.

The CDR3 sequence is CASSLRVLPRG. The genes are TRBV6-2 or TRBV6-3 and TRBJ1-2; no check of the table's D call, TRBD1, against the DNA was made. The CDR3 adds up to 11 amino acids, both ends counted. Germline CDR1 MNHEY, CDR2 SVGEGT.